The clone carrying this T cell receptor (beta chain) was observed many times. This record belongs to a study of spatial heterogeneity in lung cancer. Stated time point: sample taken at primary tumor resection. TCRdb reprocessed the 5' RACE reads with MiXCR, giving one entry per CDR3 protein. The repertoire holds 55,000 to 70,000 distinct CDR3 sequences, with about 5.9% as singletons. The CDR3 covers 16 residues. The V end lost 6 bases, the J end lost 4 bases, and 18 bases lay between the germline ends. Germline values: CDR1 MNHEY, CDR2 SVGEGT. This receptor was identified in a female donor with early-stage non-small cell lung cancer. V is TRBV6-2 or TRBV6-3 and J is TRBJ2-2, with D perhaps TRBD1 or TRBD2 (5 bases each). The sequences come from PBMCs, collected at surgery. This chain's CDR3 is CASRPRAIGGTGELFF. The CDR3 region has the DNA TGTGCCAGCAGACCAAGGGCCATTGGGGGCACCGGGGAGCTGTTTTTT.